The next 23 T cell receptor beta chains were all read from a single sample in a study of blood T cells in healthy people across ages. A J-beta primer mix and a sample-barcoded 5' primer were used in a second PCR of about 7 to 11 cycles. TCRdb analysed the 5' RACE reads with MiXCR anew, one entry per CDR3 protein. The table lists approximately 1.5 million distinct CDR3 sequences, approximately 43% of them singletons. Sequencing was performed on blood. These receptors all stem from a woman aged 18-35 years in good health.

The chain has TRBV6-5 and TRBJ2-5; 9 positions agree with TRBD2. This CDR3 region has 16 residues. Unmatched junction bases numbered 12, after V lost 6 bases and J lost 4 bases. Germline CDR1 MNHEY, CDR2 SVGAGI. The CDR3 is CASSHLLAGNRETQYF. In nucleotides, the CDR3 is TGTGCCAGCAGCCACCTCCTAGCGGGGAATCGAGAGACCCAGTACTTC.

For the CDR3, the DNA is TGTGCCAGCTGTACTGAGGCTGGGGCCAACGTCCTGACTTTC. Protein product: CASCTEAGANVLTF. The genes are TRBV6-2 or TRBV6-3 and TRBJ2-6; D gene ambiguous. The length of the CDR3 is 14 residues. Germline V gene data show CDR1 as MNHEY and CDR2 as SVGEGT. Trimming pared 8 bases from V and 2 bases from J, leaving 10 bases between.

This clonotype was seen a few times. J is TRBJ1-6 and V is TRBV4-1; a weak D match, TRBD1 (5 bases). V lost 3 bases to trimming and J lost 7 bases, with 16 bases between them. The germline CDR1 and CDR2 sequences are MGHRA and YSYEKL. CDR3 length: 16 residues. The CDR3 coding sequence is TGCGCCAGCAGCCAGGAGGATGCGGGGACGAATTCACCCCTCCACTTT. The encoded protein is CASSQEDAGTNSPLHF.

V usage is TRBV7-9 and J usage is TRBJ2-1, with TRBD2 identical over 11 bases. V lost 3 bases, J lost 6 bases, and 16 bases stayed unmatched. The CDR3 loop spans 19 amino acids. Germline assignment: CDR1 SEHNR and CDR2 FQNEAQ (reference sequence). CDR3 nucleotides: TGTGCCAGCAGCTTGACGACCCGGCTGGCTAGCGGGGGGCGCAATGAGCAGTTCTTC. Its translation is CASSLTTRLASGGRNEQFF.

This chain connects TRBV9 to TRBJ1-1; D is perhaps TRBD1 (6 bases). Germline assignment: CDR1 SGDLS and CDR2 YYNGEE. V lost 0 bases, J lost 11 bases, and 20 bases lay in between. The CDR3 is made up of 15 amino acids. CDR3 bases: TGTGCCAGCAGCGTAGAGGGACACGCTCCCGAGGTTGCTTTCTTT. It translates to CASSVEGHAPEVAFF.

This clonotype was seen a few times. This chain uses TRBV11-2 with TRBJ2-7; 9 bases agree with TRBD2. The closer fit of TRBJ2-5 to the DNA end suggests the J call may be wrong. Germline values: CDR1 SGHAT, CDR2 FQNNGV. This CDR3 is 13 amino acids long. The DNA of the CDR3 is TGTGCCAGCAGCTTGGGACTAGCCCAGACCCAGTACTTC. Amino acid sequence: CASSLGLAQTQYF.

This clonotype has only a few counts. The CDR3 sequence: CASSPAGRSNQPQHF. CDR3 bases: TGTGCCAGCAGCCCGGCGGGACGGAGCAATCAGCCCCAGCATTTT. The chain is built from TRBV12-3 or TRBV12-4 and TRBJ1-5; weak D call: TRBD1 (5 bases). The germline V and J ends were trimmed by 6 bases and 1 base, with 13 bases remaining between them. The length of the CDR3 is 15 residues.

The chain links TRBV20-1 to TRBJ2-7; perhaps TRBD1 as D (5 bases). The CDR3 extends over 12 amino acids. V lost 0 bases to trimming and J lost 7 bases, with 10 bases between them. The V gene's germline CDR1 is DFQATT and CDR2 SNEGSKA (reference sequence). The CDR3 reads CSARDRGDEQYF. For the CDR3, the DNA is TGCAGTGCTAGAGATAGGGGTGATGAGCAGTACTTC.

The rearrangement links TRBV24-1 to TRBJ2-3; D is perhaps TRBD2 (5 bases). Trimming took off 2 bases at V and 5 bases at J, with 10 bases between the two ends. The germline V gene encodes CDR1 KGHDR and CDR2 SFDVKD. There are 14 residues in the CDR3. The CDR3 reads CATSDSPGRDTQYF. The CDR3 DNA sequence: TGTGCCACCAGTGATTCCCCGGGGAGAGATACGCAGTATTTT.

This rearrangement joins TRBV7-9 to TRBJ2-3; possible D gene TRBD1, 5 bases. The CDR3 is made up of 15 amino acids. Trimming took 6 bases from V and 1 from J, leaving 14 bases between them. Germline V gives CDR1 SEHNR, CDR2 FQNEAQ (reference sequence). CDR3 loop: CASSYGDRRTDTQYF. The CDR3 DNA sequence: TGTGCCAGCAGTTATGGTGACAGACGCACAGATACGCAGTATTTT.

In this sample, this clonotype turned up many times. The V call is TRBV14, the J call TRBJ2-7; 7 bases are a match to TRBD2. Germline-derived CDR1 and CDR2 are SGHDN and FVKESK. The CDR3 covers 24 residues. V trimming: 2 bases; J trimming: 4 bases; junction bases outside the gene matches: 35. Here the CDR3 DNA reads TGTGCCAGCAGCCAAAGGCTAGCGGAAGGGATGGGAGGGGACCACGTCCAGCTAATTTACGAGCAGTACTTC. This gives the protein CASSQRLAEGMGGDHVQLIYEQYF.

This clonotype was picked up a small number of times. The rearrangement uses TRBV7-8 and TRBJ2-7; D gene ambiguous. V was trimmed by 5 bases and J by 0 bases, leaving 14 bases between them. Germline V gene data show CDR1 as SGHVS and CDR2 as FQNEAQ. This CDR3 spans 15 amino acids. This chain's CDR3 is CASSHSPLGSYEQYF. CDR3 DNA sequence: TGTGCCAGCAGCCATAGCCCCTTGGGCTCCTACGAGCAGTACTTC.

The chain uses TRBV6-2 or TRBV6-3 and TRBJ1-1; D is unclear. Germline CDR1 reads MNHEY; CDR2 reads SVGEGT. This CDR3 has 13 residues. V was shortened by 6 bases and J by 1 base, with 9 bases between the two germline ends. CDR3 in DNA: TGTGCCAGCAGACGGCTAGAGAACACTGAAGCTTTCTTT. Protein sequence: CASRRLENTEAFF.

This clonotype has a handful of counts. The chain employs TRBV6-5 and TRBJ1-1; 9 nucleotides agree with TRBD1. Germline assignment: CDR1 MNHEY and CDR2 SVGAGI. There are 13 residues in the CDR3. J lost 8 bases, V lost 8 bases, and 9 bases had no gene match. The CDR3 nucleotides are TGTGCCAGCGCCGTACCCGGGACAGGGGAAGCTTTCTTT. Its protein product is CASAVPGTGEAFF.

This clonotype was observed a handful of times. The chain is built from TRBV20-1 and TRBJ2-7; 9 bases are shared with TRBD2. The CDR3 length is 14 residues. V lost 3 bases and J lost 2; bases outside the gene matches: 5. The germline CDR1 and CDR2 sequences are DFQATT and SNEGSKA (reference sequence). CDR3 nucleotides: TGCAGTGCTAGTCCGACTAGCGGCGCCTACGAGCAGTACTTC. Its protein product is CSASPTSGAYEQYF.

This clonotype was counted only a few times. The chain couples TRBV29-1 to TRBJ2-1, with TRBD1 as a possible D gene (6 bases). TRBJ2-7 explains the end of the DNA better; the J call may be wrong. CDR1 SQVTM and CDR2 ANQGSEA come from the germline V gene. There are 17 residues in the CDR3. CDR3 in DNA: TGCAGCGTTGAAGGTTGGGGGCAGGGTTTCTCCTACAATGAGCAGTACTTC. As protein: CSVEGWGQGFSYNEQYF.

This rearrangement joins TRBV20-1 to TRBJ1-2, with D perhaps TRBD1 (6 bases). Germline CDR1 is DFQATT and CDR2 is SNEGSKA (reference sequence). Trimming pared 0 bases from V and 4 bases from J, leaving 12 bases between. The CDR3 has 14 amino acids. The CDR3 DNA reads TGCAGTGCTAGAGAGGCAGGGGAACCCTATGGCTACACCTTC. This encodes CSAREAGEPYGYTF.

The table lists this clonotype with a few counts. V usage is TRBV14 and J usage is TRBJ2-7; tentatively, D is TRBD1 or TRBD2 (6 bases each). V dropped 1 base and J dropped 4 bases, with 17 bases sitting between them. The germline V gene has CDR1 SGHDN and CDR2 FVKESK. The CDR3 spans 16 residues. The CDR3 region is CASSQGPRGGVYEQYF. The CDR3 bases are TGTGCCAGCAGCCAAGGCCCCAGGGGAGGAGTGTACGAGCAGTACTTC.

A few counts support this clonotype. V usage is TRBV20-1 and J usage is TRBJ1-6; D is uncertain. Germline V CDR1 and CDR2: DFQATT, SNEGSKA (reference sequence). Trimming shortened V by 0 bases and J by 9 bases, and 9 bases separated the two germline ends. This CDR3 spans 13 amino acids. The CDR3 nucleotides are TGCAGTGCTAGAGATCCGTTGGGTTCACCCCTCCACTTT. This codes for CSARDPLGSPLHF.

The table lists this clonotype with a few counts. The V gene is TRBV4-3, the J gene TRBJ1-1, with D perhaps TRBD1 (6 bases). The CDR3 totals 16 residues. The V gene's germline CDR1 is LGHNA and CDR2 YSLEER. Deletions cut 0 bases from V and 6 bases from J, with 17 bases between. The CDR3 is CASSQDPRGGRAEAFF. As DNA, the CDR3 is TGCGCCAGCAGCCAAGATCCCAGGGGTGGTCGAGCTGAAGCTTTCTTT.

On this clonotype itself: A much larger clone sits a single nucleotide away, making a read error possible. The chain employs TRBV20-1 and TRBJ2-1, with 11 bases matching TRBD2. CDR1 and CDR2 from the germline V gene are DFQATT and SNEGSKA (reference sequence). This CDR3 comprises 15 residues. J was trimmed by 8 bases and V by 3 bases; bases with no gene match: 9. CDR3 bases: TGCAGTGCTAGGAGTGCCGGGACTAGCGGCGATGAGCAGTTCTTC. Amino acid sequence: CSARSAGTSGDEQFF.

This clonotype showed up just a few times. The chain has TRBV7-8 and TRBJ1-5, with D possibly matching TRBD1 (5 bases). There are 14 residues in the CDR3. V lost 8 bases and J lost 7, with 18 bases in between. CDR1 and CDR2 from the germline V gene are SGHVS and FQNEAQ. CDR3 loop: CASGAGSVAQPQHF. The DNA of the CDR3 is TGTGCCAGCGGGGCAGGGTCTGTTGCGCAGCCCCAGCATTTT.

The V and J genes are TRBV7-6 and TRBJ1-1; D not resolved. In germline, CDR1 is SGHVS, CDR2 FNYEAQ. The CDR3 is 14 amino acids. The V and J ends lost 5 bases and 1 base respectively, with 11 bases between them. CDR3 nucleotides: TGTGCCAGCAGCCAACGCCTGGGGAACACTGAAGCTTTCTTT. Protein sequence: CASSQRLGNTEAFF.